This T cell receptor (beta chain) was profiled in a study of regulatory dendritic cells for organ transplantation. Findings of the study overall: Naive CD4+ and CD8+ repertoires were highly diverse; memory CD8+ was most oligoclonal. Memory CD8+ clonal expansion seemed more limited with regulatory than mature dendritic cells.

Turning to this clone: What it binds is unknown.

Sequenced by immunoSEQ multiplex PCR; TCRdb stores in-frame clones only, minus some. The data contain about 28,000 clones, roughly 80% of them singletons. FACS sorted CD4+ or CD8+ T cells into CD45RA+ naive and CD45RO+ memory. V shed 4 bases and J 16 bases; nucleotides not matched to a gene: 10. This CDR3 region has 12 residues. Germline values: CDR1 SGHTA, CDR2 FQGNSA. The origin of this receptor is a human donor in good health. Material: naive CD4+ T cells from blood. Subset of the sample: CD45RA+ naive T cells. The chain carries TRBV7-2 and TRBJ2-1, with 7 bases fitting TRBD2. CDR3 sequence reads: CASSSYELAYFF. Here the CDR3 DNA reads TGTGCCAGCAGCTCCTATGAACTAGCGTATTTCTTC.